The rows below give T cell receptor beta chains drawn from one sample of a study of T cells in Graves' hyperthyroidism and ophthalmopathy. TCRdb re-analysed the multiplex PCR reads in MiXCR, keeping a single row per CDR3 protein. The sample lists over 650,000 distinct CDR3 sequences; about 16% were seen once. The sample comprised blood. The receptors here all came from a man younger than 30 with Graves' hyperthyroidism. The CDR3 runs from the conserved cysteine through the conserved F or W. Each record gives: D gene, clone size, J gene, V gene, CDR3 DNA, CDR3 protein. The D gene is left open where the match is weak. A row's size may be missing; if present it is once, few, many or a size class.

. | . | TRBJ1-1 | TRBV18 | TGTGCCAGCTCACCACCGGCAGGGAAGGGAATGAACACTGAAGCTTTCTTT | CASSPPAGKGMNTEAFF
. | . | TRBJ2-7 | TRBV19 | TGTGCCACCGGGACTTCCTTCTCCTACGAGCAGTACTTC | CATGTSFSYEQYF
. | many | TRBJ2-6 | TRBV6-5 | TGTGCCAGCAGTTACTCGATTAACGGTGCAGGGGCCAACGTCCTGACTTTC | CASSYSINGAGANVLTF
TRBD1 | many | TRBJ1-4 | TRBV6-1 | TGTGCCAGCAGTGGTGCACGGACAGGAGGTCAGGAAAAACTGTTTTTT | CASSGARTGGQEKLFF
TRBD2 | few | TRBJ2-2 | TRBV7-2 | TGTGCCAGCAGCTTAAGGACTAGCGGGAGGACCGGGGAGCTGTTTTTT | CASSLRTSGRTGELFF
TRBD2 | few | TRBJ2-1 | TRBV2 | TGTGCCAGCAGTCCTAGAAGCGCCGGGACTATCAATGAGCAGTTCTTC | CASSPRSAGTINEQFF
. | few | TRBJ2-3 | TRBV7-9 | TGTGCCAGCAGTCCCCGGACGGCCACCAAAGAGGCAGATACGCAGTATTTT | CASSPRTATKEADTQYF
. | many | TRBJ2-7 | TRBV28 | TGTGCCAGCGGGGAAGGGGGTGTAGCCTACGAGCAGTACTTC | CASGEGGVAYEQYF
. | many | TRBJ2-1 | TRBV20-1 | TGCAGCTCCAGGCGGGCAGGGCCCTACAATGAGCAGTTCTTC | CSSRRAGPYNEQFF
. | few | TRBJ2-7 | TRBV25-1 | TGTGCCAGCAGTGAACTGGGAACCTACGAGCAGTACTTC | CASSELGTYEQYF
TRBD1 | many | TRBJ2-3 | TRBV11-3 | TGTGCCAGCAGCTCCAGGACAGGGGCCAGCACAGATACGCAGTATTTT | CASSSRTGASTDTQYF
TRBD1 | . | TRBJ2-1 | TRBV7-9 | TGTGCCAGCAGCTTGGCCCCGGGACAGGGGAACGGCAATGAGCAGTTCTTC | CASSLAPGQGNGNEQFF
TRBD2 | many | TRBJ2-1 | TRBV27 | TGTGCCAGCAGTCATCCCCCAGCGGGAGCAAATGAGCAGTTCTTC | CASSHPPAGANEQFF
. | . | TRBJ2-3 | TRBV7-9 | TGTGCCAGCAGAGTAGGGGCCGGGACAGATACGCAGTATTTT | CASRVGAGTDTQYF
. | many | TRBJ1-1 | TRBV20-1 | TGCAGTGCCCCTCCGGGGGACTTTGAAGCTTTCTTT | CSAPPGDFEAFF
. | many | TRBJ1-5 | TRBV12-3/TRBV12-4 | TGTGCCAGCAGTTTGATTCCTGGCAATCAGCCCCAGCATTTT | CASSLIPGNQPQHF
. | . | TRBJ2-3 | TRBV9 | TGTGCCAGCAGCGTAGCTGCGGGACGAGGTGCAGATACGCAGTATTTT | CASSVAAGRGADTQYF
. | many | TRBJ1-1 | TRBV27 | TGTGCCAGCAGTTTAAACTACTACGCAAAGTCGAACACTGAAGCTTTCTTT | CASSLNYYAKSNTEAFF
TRBD2 | many | TRBJ2-7 | TRBV6-2/TRBV6-3 | TGTGCCAGCAGGAGGACTAGCGGAACCTACGAGCAGTACTTC | CASRRTSGTYEQYF
TRBD1 | once | TRBJ2-7 | TRBV27 | TGTGCCAGCAGGAGTACAGGGGCCTGCGAGCAGTACTTC | CASRSTGACEQYF
. | few | TRBJ1-2 | TRBV20-1 | TGCAGTGCTAGCCCCGCCGGGAACAGGGCTGGCTACACCTTC | CSASPAGNRAGYTF
. | many | TRBJ1-1 | TRBV11-3 | TGTGCCAGCCTCAGGCGGAGGGAGGACACTGAAGCTTTCTTT | CASLRRREDTEAFF
. | many | TRBJ2-7 | TRBV28 | TGTGCCAGCAGTTTACAAGAGGGTATCTACGAGCAGTACTTC | CASSLQEGIYEQYF
. | few | TRBJ1-2 | TRBV5-1 | TGCGCCAGCAGCACGCAGGGTGACTATGGCTACACCTTC | CASSTQGDYGYTF
TRBD1 | few | TRBJ2-1 | TRBV29-1 | TGCAGCACTCAGGGGACAGGGATGGGTGAGCAGTTCTTC | CSTQGTGMGEQFF
TRBD1 | many | TRBJ1-2 | TRBV3-1 | TGTGCCAGCAGCCACCGGACAGGGAAAAACTATGGCTACACCTTC | CASSHRTGKNYGYTF
TRBD1 | few | TRBJ2-1 | TRBV12-3/TRBV12-4 | TGTGCCAGCAGTGCCCCGGGACAGAGTTACGATGAGCAGTTCTTC | CASSAPGQSYDEQFF
. | . | TRBJ1-6 | TRBV28 | TGTGCCAGCAGTTTTATTATGGGGGGACTGAGCTCCTATAATTCACCCCTCCACTTT | CASSFIMGGLSSYNSPLHF
TRBD2 | few | TRBJ2-7 | TRBV4-1 | TGCGCCAGCAGCCAGGTTAACGGGAGGCCCCCCCCCCAGCAGTACTTC | CASSQVNGRPPPQQYF
. | . | TRBJ2-7 | TRBV18 | TGTGCCAGCTCACCACCGGGTAGGACCGAGCAGTACTTC | CASSPPGRTEQYF
TRBD2 | many | TRBJ2-1 | TRBV3-1 | TGTGCCAGCAGCCCCGGGACTAGCGGACGAAATGAGCAGTTCTTC | CASSPGTSGRNEQFF
. | many | TRBJ1-2 | TRBV28 | TGTGCCACCGGTGTCAGGTCGGGGTATGGCTACACCTTC | CATGVRSGYGYTF
. | many | TRBJ2-3 | TRBV7-3 | TGTGCCAGCAGCCCCTCGGGAGAGAGGACAGATACGCAGTATTTT | CASSPSGERTDTQYF
. | . | TRBJ2-5 | TRBV11-2 | TGTGCCAGCAGCACCCAGGGTTACGGGACCCAGTACTTC | CASSTQGYGTQYF
TRBD2 | many | TRBJ2-5 | TRBV20-1 | TGCAGTGCTACTAGCGGGAGAGAGACCCAGTACTTC | CSATSGRETQYF
. | . | TRBJ2-1 | TRBV4-1 | TGCGCCAGCAGCCATACTTTCTCAGGGGAGGTAAATGAGCAGTTCTTC | CASSHTFSGEVNEQFF
. | . | TRBJ1-5 | TRBV20-1 | TGCAGTGCCCGAGGGAGGGGTGGGGATCAGCCCCAGCATTTT | CSARGRGGDQPQHF
. | . | TRBJ2-5 | TRBV6-2/TRBV6-3 | TGTGCCAGCAGTTACTCCCCCCCCACGACCCAGTACTTC | CASSYSPPTTQYF
TRBD2 | few | TRBJ2-7 | TRBV3-1 | TGTGCCAGCAGCCAAGGAAGCGGGACTTTCTACGAGCAGTACTTC | CASSQGSGTFYEQYF
. | many | TRBJ2-5 | TRBV6-5 | TGTGCCAGCAGTTACGGGGGACTTTATGAGACCCAGTACTTC | CASSYGGLYETQYF
. | few | TRBJ1-2 | TRBV7-9 | TGTGCCAGCACCCAGCGGGACTACTATGGCTACACCTTC | CASTQRDYYGYTF
TRBD2 | many | TRBJ2-1 | TRBV20-1 | TGCAGTGCTCGACGAGCGGGGCTAAGCTCCTACAATGAGCAGTTCTTC | CSARRAGLSSYNEQFF
. | few | TRBJ2-7 | TRBV28 | TGTGCCAGCAGTTTTCTCCATTACGAGCAGTACTTC | CASSFLHYEQYF
. | few | TRBJ1-5 | TRBV6-2/TRBV6-3 | TGTGCCAGCAGTTATAACAGGTACCCGGATCAGCCCCAGCATTTT | CASSYNRYPDQPQHF
. | . | TRBJ1-2 | TRBV19 | TGTGCCAGTGGACAGTCCTTGGATAACTATGGCTACACCTTC | CASGQSLDNYGYTF
TRBD1 | many | TRBJ2-3 | TRBV12-3/TRBV12-4 | TGTGCCAGCAGCCGTCGCGGGACAGGGGTATCAGATACGCAGTATTTT | CASSRRGTGVSDTQYF
TRBD1 | few | TRBJ2-4 | TRBV19 | TGTGCCAGTAGTGTCCGGGACAGAGATAACATTCAGTACTTC | CASSVRDRDNIQYF
. | few | TRBJ2-3 | TRBV20-1 | TGCAGTGCTCTCCGTGGGGGGGCAAACACAGATACGCAGTATTTT | CSALRGGANTDTQYF
TRBD2 | few | TRBJ2-1 | TRBV5-1 | TGCGCCAGCAGCGATAGCGGGAGCGAGTTCTTC | CASSDSGSEFF
TRBD2 | . | TRBJ2-7 | TRBV20-1 | TGCAGTGCTAGAGGGGCTGCGGGAGGTACATTATACGAGCAGTACTTC | CSARGAAGGTLYEQYF
TRBD2 | many | TRBJ2-3 | TRBV7-8 | TGTGCCAGCAGCTTAGGAACTAGCGGGCGAGGGAAGGGAGATACGCAGTATTTT | CASSLGTSGRGKGDTQYF